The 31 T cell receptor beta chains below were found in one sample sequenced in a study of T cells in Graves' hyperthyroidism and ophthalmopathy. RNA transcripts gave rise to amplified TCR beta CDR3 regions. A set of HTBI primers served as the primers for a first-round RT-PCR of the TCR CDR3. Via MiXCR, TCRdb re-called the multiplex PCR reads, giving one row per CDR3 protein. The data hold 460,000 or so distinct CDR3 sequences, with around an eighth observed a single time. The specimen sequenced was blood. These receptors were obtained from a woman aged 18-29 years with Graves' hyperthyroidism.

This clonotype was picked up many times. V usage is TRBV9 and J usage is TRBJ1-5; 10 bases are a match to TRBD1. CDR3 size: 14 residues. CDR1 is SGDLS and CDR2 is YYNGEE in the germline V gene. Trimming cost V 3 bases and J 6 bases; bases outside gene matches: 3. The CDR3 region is CASSATGGGQPQHF. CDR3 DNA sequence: TGTGCCAGCAGCGCGACAGGGGGCGGTCAGCCCCAGCATTTT.

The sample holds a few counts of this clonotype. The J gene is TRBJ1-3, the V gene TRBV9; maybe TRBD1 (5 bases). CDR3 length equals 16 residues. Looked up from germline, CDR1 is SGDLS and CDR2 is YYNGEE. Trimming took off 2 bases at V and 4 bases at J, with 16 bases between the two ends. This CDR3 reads CASSVGANDRGNTIYF. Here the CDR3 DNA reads TGTGCCAGCAGCGTCGGGGCAAACGACAGAGGAAACACCATATATTTT.

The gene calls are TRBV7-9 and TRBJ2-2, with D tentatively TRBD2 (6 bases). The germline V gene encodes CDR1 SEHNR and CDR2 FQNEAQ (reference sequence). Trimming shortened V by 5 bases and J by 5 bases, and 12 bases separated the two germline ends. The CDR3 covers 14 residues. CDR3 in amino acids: CASSRLGETGELFF. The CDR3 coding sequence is TGTGCCAGCAGCCGACTAGGGGAAACCGGGGAGCTGTTTTTT.

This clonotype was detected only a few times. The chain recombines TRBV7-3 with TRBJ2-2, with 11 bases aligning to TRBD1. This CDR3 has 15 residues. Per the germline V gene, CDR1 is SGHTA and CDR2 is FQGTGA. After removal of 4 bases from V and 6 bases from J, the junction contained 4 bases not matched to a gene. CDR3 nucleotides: TGTGCCAGCAGCTGGACAGGGGGCGCCCCCGGGGAGCTGTTTTTT. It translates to CASSWTGGAPGELFF.

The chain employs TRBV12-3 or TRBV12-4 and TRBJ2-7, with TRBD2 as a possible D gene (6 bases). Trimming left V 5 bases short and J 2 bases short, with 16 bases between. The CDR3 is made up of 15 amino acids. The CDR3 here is CASSAYPGSPYEQYF. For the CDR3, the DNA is TGTGCCAGCAGTGCTTATCCCGGGAGTCCCTACGAGCAGTACTTC.

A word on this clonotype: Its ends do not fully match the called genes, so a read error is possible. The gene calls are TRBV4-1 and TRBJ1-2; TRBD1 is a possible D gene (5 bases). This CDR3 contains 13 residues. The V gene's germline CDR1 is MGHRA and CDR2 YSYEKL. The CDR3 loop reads CANSRRGYHGYTF. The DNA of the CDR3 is TGCGCCAACAGCCGACGGGGGTATCATGGCTACACCTTC.

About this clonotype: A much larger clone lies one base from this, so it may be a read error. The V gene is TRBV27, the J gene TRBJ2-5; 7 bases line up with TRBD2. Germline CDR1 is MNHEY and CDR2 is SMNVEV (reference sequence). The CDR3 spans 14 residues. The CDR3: CTSSSLAIQETQYF. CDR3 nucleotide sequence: TGTACCAGCAGTTCACTAGCGATCCAAGAGACCCAGTACTTC.

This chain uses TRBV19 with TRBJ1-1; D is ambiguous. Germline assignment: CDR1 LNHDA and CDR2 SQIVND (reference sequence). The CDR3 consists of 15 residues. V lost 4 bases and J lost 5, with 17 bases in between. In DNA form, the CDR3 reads TGTGCCAGTAGTACCTATACCCTGGCTGGTACTGAAGCTTTCTTT. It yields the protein CASSTYTLAGTEAFF.

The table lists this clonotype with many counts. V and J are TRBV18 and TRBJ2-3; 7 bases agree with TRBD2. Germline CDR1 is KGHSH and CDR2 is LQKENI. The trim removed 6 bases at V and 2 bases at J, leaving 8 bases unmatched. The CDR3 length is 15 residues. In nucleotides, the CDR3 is TGTGCCAGCTCGCCCAGCGGGGTCCCCACAGATACGCAGTATTTT. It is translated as CASSPSGVPTDTQYF.

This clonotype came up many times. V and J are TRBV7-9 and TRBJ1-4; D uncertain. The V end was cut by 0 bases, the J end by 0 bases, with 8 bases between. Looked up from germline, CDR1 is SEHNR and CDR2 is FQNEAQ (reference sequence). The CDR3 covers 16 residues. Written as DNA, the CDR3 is TGTGCCAGCAGCTTAGCCGGACTAACAACTAATGAAAAACTGTTTTTT. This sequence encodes CASSLAGLTTNEKLFF.

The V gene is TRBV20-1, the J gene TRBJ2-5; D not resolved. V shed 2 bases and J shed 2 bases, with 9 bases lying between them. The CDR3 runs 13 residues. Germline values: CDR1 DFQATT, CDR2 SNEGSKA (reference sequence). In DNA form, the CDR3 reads TGCAGTGCTAGAAAAGGACCTCAAGAGACCCAGTACTTC. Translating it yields CSARKGPQETQYF.

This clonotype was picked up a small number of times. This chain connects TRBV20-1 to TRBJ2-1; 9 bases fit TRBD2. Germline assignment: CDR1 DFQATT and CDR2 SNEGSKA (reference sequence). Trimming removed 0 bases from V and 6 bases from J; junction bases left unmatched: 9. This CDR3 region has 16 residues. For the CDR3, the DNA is TGCAGTGCTAGAGACCCACGTGGTAGCGGGAGCAATGAGCAGTTCTTC. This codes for CSARDPRGSGSNEQFF.

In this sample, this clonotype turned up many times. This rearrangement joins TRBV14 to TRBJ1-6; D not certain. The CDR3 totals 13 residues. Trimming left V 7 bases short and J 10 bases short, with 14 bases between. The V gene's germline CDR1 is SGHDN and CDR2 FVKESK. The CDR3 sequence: CASNVGVSSPLHF. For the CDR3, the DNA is TGTGCCAGCAATGTCGGGGTGAGCTCACCCCTCCACTTT.

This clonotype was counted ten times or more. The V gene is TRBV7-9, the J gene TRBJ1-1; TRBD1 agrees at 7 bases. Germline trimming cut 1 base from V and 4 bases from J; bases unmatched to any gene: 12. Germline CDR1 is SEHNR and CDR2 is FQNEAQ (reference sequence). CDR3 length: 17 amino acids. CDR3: CASSLVATGIFFTEAFF. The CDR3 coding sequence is TGTGCCAGCAGCTTAGTGGCGACAGGGATCTTTTTCACTGAAGCTTTCTTT.

The CDR3 reads CSARHDRGTGEQYF. The CDR3 region has the DNA TGCAGTGCTCGACACGACAGGGGGACAGGCGAGCAGTACTTC. This chain connects TRBV20-1 to TRBJ2-7, with 9 bases aligning to TRBD1. CDR1 is DFQATT and CDR2 is SNEGSKA in the germline V gene (reference sequence). The V gene end was trimmed by 5 bases and the J gene end by 6 bases; junction bases not matched to a gene: 11. The length of the CDR3 is 14 residues.

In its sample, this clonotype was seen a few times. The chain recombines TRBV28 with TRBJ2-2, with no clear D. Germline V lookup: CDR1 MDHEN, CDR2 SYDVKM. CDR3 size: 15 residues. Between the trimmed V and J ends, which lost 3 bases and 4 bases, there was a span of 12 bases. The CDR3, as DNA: TGTGCCAGCAGTTTGTGGGTCAGCGCCACCGGGGAGCTGTTTTTT. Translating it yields CASSLWVSATGELFF.

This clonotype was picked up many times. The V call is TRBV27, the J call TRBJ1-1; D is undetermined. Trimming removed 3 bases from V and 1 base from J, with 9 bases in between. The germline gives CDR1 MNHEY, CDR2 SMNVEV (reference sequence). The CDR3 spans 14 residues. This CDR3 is CASSFTSWNTEAFF. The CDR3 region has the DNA TGTGCCAGCAGTTTCACATCGTGGAACACTGAAGCTTTCTTT.

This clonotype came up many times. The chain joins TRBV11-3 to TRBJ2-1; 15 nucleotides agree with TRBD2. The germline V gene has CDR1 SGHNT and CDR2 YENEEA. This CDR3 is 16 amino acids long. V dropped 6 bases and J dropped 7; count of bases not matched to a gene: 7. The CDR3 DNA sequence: TGTGCCAGCAGAATCCTTGGGACTAGCGGGAGGAATGAGCAGTTCTTC. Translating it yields CASRILGTSGRNEQFF.

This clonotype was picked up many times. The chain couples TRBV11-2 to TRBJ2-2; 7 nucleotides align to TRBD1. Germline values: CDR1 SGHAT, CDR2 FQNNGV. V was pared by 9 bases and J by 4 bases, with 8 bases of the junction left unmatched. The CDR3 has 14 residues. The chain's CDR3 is CASYRGGSTGELFF. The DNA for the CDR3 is TGTGCCAGTTACAGGGGTGGTAGCACCGGGGAGCTGTTTTTT.

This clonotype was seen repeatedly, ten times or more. The CDR3 coding sequence is TGTGCCAGCAGCTTGAGTAGCAGAAACACCGGGGAGCTGTTTTTT. Protein product: CASSLSSRNTGELFF. The rearrangement uses TRBV11-2 and TRBJ2-2; no clear D gene. The CDR3 contains 15 residues. Germline V gives CDR1 SGHAT, CDR2 FQNNGV. V lost 3 bases, J lost 2 bases, and 10 bases lay in between.

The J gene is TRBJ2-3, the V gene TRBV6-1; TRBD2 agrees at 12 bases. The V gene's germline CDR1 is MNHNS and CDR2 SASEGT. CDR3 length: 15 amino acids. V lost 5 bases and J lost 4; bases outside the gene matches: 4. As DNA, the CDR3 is TGTGCCAGCAGTTATCTAGCGGGAGGGTCAGATACGCAGTATTTT. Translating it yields CASSYLAGGSDTQYF.

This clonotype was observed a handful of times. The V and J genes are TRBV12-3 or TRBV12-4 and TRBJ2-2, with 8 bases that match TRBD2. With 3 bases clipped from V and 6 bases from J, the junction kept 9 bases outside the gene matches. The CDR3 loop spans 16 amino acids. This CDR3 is CASSFPGLASSGELFF. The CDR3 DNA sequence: TGTGCCAGCAGTTTCCCCGGACTAGCTTCTTCCGGGGAGCTGTTTTTT.

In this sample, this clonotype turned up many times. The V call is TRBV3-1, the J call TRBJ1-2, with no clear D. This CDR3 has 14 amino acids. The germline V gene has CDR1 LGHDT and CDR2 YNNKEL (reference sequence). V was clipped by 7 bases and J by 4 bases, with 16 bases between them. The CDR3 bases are TGTGCCAGCAAGGGCAATACGGCAGGCTATGGCTACACCTTC. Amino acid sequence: CASKGNTAGYGYTF.

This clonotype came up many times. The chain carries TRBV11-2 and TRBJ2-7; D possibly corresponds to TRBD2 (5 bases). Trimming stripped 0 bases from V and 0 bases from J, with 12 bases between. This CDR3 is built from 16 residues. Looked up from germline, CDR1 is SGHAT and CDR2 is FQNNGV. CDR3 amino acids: CASSLDLTGISYEQYF. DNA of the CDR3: TGTGCCAGCAGCTTAGACTTAACCGGGATCTCCTACGAGCAGTACTTC.

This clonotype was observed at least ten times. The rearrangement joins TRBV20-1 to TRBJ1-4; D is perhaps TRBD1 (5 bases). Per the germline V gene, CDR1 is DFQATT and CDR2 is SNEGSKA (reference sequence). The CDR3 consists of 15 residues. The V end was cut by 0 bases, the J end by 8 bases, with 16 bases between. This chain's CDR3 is CSARDQSGLHEKLFF. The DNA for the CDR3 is TGCAGTGCTAGAGATCAATCAGGGTTGCACGAAAAACTGTTTTTT.

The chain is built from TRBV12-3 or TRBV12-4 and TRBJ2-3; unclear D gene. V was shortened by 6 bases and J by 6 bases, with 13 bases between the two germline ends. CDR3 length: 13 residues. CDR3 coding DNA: TGTGCCAGCAGCCGTCAGGCCCTCGATACGCAGTATTTT. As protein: CASSRQALDTQYF.

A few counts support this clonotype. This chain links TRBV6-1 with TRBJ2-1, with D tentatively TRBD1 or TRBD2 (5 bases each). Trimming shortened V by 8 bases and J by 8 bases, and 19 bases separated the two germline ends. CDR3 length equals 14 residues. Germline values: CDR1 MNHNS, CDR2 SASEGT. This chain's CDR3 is CASGGLGAAHEQFF. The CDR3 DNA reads TGTGCCAGCGGGGGTCTCGGGGCTGCACATGAGCAGTTCTTC.

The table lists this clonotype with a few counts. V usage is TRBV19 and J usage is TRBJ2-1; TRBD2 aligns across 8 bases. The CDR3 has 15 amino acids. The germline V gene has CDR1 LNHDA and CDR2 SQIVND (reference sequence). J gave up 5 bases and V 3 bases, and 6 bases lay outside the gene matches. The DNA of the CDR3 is TGTGCCAGTAGTATCCAGCGGGAGCGACACAATGAGCAGTTCTTC. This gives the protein CASSIQRERHNEQFF.

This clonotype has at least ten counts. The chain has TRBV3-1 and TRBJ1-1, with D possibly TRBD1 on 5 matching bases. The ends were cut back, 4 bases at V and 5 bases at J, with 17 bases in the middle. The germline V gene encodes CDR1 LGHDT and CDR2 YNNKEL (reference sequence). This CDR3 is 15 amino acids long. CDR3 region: CASSLPYGTSTEAFF. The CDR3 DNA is TGTGCCAGCAGCCTTCCTTACGGGACTTCGACTGAAGCTTTCTTT.

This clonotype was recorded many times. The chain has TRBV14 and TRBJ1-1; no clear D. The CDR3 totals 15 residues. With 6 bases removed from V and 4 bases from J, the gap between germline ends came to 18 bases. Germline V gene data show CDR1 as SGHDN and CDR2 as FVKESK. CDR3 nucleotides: TGTGCCAGCAGAGCAACGAGGACGGCGACCACTGAAGCTTTCTTT. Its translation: CASRATRTATTEAFF.

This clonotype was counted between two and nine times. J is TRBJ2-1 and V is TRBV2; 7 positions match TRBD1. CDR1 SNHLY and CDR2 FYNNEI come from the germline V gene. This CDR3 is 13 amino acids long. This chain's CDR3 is CVSERDRNNEQFF. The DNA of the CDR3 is TGTGTCAGTGAGAGGGACAGAAACAATGAGCAGTTCTTC.